Listed below are T cell receptor beta chains from one sample, sequenced in a study of CD8 T cells in ankylosing spondylitis. Using its own MiXCR run on the 5' RACE reads, TCRdb lists one record per CDR3 protein. Here the sample spans roughly 170,000 distinct CDR3 sequences, 9.8% being singletons. The sample consisted of blood, either unsorted or a sorted T cell fraction (not recorded which). The receptors were sampled from a female donor with ankylosing spondylitis or in good health (not recorded which). Each CDR3 is given without its conserved first and last residue. The order of the fields is J gene, V gene, D gene, CDR3 protein. The D gene is left open where the match is weak.

J: TRBJ2-7; V: TRBV6-5; D: .; CDR3: ASSYSSGGYEQY
J: TRBJ1-1; V: TRBV29-1; D: .; CDR3: SVVGAATEAF
J: TRBJ1-1; V: TRBV5-5; D: TRBD1; CDR3: ASSPRTGWTEAF
J: TRBJ1-1; V: TRBV7-7; D: .; CDR3: ASSLRGKRVSEAF
J: TRBJ2-1; V: TRBV9; D: .; CDR3: ASSVGEGGMNEQF
J: TRBJ2-3; V: TRBV28; D: TRBD2; CDR3: ASSHEREGPLTDTQY
J: TRBJ2-1; V: TRBV7-9; D: .; CDR3: ASSLFMGHEQF
J: TRBJ1-2; V: TRBV16; D: .; CDR3: ASSQSGTHYGYT
J: TRBJ2-7; V: TRBV11-2; D: TRBD1; CDR3: ASSSMRQGGSYEQY
J: TRBJ2-1; V: TRBV5-1; D: .; CDR3: ASSFGTGEHNEQF
J: TRBJ2-1; V: TRBV5-8; D: TRBD1; CDR3: ANRDRTYNEQF
J: TRBJ2-7; V: TRBV30; D: .; CDR3: AWREGKYEQY
J: TRBJ2-7; V: TRBV6-5; D: TRBD1; CDR3: ASSYGQGLGEQY
J: TRBJ1-1; V: TRBV28; D: .; CDR3: ASRPEPGRFFTEAF
J: TRBJ2-7; V: TRBV24-1; D: TRBD2; CDR3: APPGGSSYEQY
J: TRBJ2-1; V: TRBV9; D: TRBD2; CDR3: ASSISGSGDEQF
J: TRBJ2-2; V: TRBV13; D: .; CDR3: ASSRGSGELF
J: TRBJ2-5; V: TRBV5-1; D: .; CDR3: ASSLESGTQETQY